What follows are 3 T cell receptor beta chains derived from one specimen sequenced in a study of T cells in Graves' hyperthyroidism and ophthalmopathy. Using RNA transcripts as the source, TCR beta CDR3 regions were amplified. HTBI primers were employed in a first-round RT-PCR of the TCR CDR3. TCRdb analysed the multiplex PCR reads with MiXCR anew, one entry per CDR3 protein. The table includes 600,000 to 750,000 distinct CDR3 sequences, roughly 17% detected once. Sequences were obtained from blood. The source is a man over 45 with Graves' hyperthyroidism.

This clonotype was recorded many times. The chain combines TRBV27 with TRBJ2-1, with a tentative D call TRBD1 (7 bases). The CDR3 runs 16 residues. CDR1 and CDR2 (germline): MNHEY, SMNVEV (reference sequence). V was pared by 3 bases and J by 2 bases, with 14 bases between. The CDR3 loop is CASSFATGRTYNEQFF. The CDR3 DNA reads as TGTGCCAGCAGTTTCGCGACAGGGAGGACCTACAATGAGCAGTTCTTC.

There are many counts of this clonotype. The V and J genes are TRBV7-2 and TRBJ2-1, with 7 bases aligning to TRBD2. J was trimmed by 4 bases and V by 2 bases; bases with no gene match: 5. There are 15 residues in the CDR3. Germline V gene data show CDR1 as SGHTA and CDR2 as FQGNSA. The CDR3 nucleotides are TGTGCCAGCAGCTTACTGGGAGGGCCATACAATGAGCAGTTCTTC. Encoded protein: CASSLLGGPYNEQFF.

With respect to this clonotype: A much more abundant neighbour one base away suggests this may be a read error. The CDR3 end shows no conserved phenylalanine or tryptophan, and so a read error is likely. This sequence joins TRBV2 and TRBJ1-1; D gene uncertain. V lost 8 bases, J lost 1 base, and 11 bases lay in between. CDR3 length: 13 amino acids. The germline gives CDR1 SNHLY, CDR2 FYNNEI. In DNA, the CDR3 is TGTGCCAGCCGGTGGTCTGAGAACACTGAAGCTTTCCTT. Protein: CASRWSENTEAFL.